Described below is a single T cell receptor (beta chain) sequence and its context. Its antigen is still unknown. This sample was included in a study of T-cell reconstitution after alpha-beta-depleted transplantation in children. Overall study findings and caveats: Day-60 TCRbeta diversity that was high in some patients was derived from surviving recipient T cells and thymic progenitors. At around two months after transplant, the alpha-beta T cells were reportedly derived from several hundred expanded clones that came from non-depleted graft cells. Once a year had passed after transplant, T-cell counts and diversity came mostly from newly produced T cells.

This sample's TCRbeta library carried unique molecular identifier barcodes. MiXCR, applied by TCRdb to the PCR reads, yields one record per CDR3 protein. This table holds a few hundred thousand distinct CDR3 sequences, over 25% found once. V was clipped by 5 bases and J by 5 bases; unmatched bases: 8. The CDR3 sequence is 16 residues long. Germline V CDR1 and CDR2: SSHAT, FNYEAQ (reference sequence). The source of this sequence is a boy younger than two with Wiskott-Aldrich syndrome, due to receive a stem cell transplant. Sequenced material: PBMCs, taken before TCRalphabeta/CD19-depleted stem cell transplant. V gene TRBV7-7 combines with J gene TRBJ2-5; 13 positions match TRBD2. The CDR3: CASSLMGTSGIETQYF. CDR3 nucleotide sequence: TGTGCCAGCAGCCTCATGGGGACTAGCGGGATTGAGACCCAGTACTTC.